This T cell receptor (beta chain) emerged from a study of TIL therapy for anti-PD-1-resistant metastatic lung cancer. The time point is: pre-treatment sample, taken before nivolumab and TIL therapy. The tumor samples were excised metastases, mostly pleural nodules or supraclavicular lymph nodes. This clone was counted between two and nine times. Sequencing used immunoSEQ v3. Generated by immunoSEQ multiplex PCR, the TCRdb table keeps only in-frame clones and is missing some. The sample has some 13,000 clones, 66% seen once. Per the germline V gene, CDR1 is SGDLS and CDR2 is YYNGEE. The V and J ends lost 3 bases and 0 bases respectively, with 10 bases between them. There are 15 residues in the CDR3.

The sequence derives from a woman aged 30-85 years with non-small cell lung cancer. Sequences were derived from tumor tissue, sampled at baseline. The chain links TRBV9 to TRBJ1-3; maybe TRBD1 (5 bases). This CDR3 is CASSASGGSGNTIYF. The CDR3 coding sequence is TGTGCCAGCAGCGCATCCGGGGGCTCTGGAAACACCATATATTTT.